Listed below are T cell receptor beta chains from one sample, sequenced in a study of T cell clonotyping in hematopoietic cell transplantation. Generated by immunoSEQ multiplex PCR, the TCRdb table keeps only in-frame clones and is missing some. The profile shows more than 900 clones, about 80% of them singletons. Specimen: PBMCs, collected 30 days after allogeneic stem cell transplant. The origin of the receptors is a female patient in her 50s who had an allogeneic stem cell transplant, so the T cells may come from the graft donor. Some clones in this sample may be carry-over from other donors' samples. Both conserved end residues are trimmed from each CDR3.

j_call v_call cdr3_aa
TRBJ1-5 TRBV6-4 ASSEWGARGSNQPQH
TRBJ2-1 TRBV13 ASSDLAGMLGRQF
TRBJ1-1 TRBV30 AWRRGGAGTNTEAF
TRBJ2-7 TRBV7-9 ASSSNTGTRPYEQY
TRBJ2-1 TRBV4-3 ASSQDAHGTGYEQF
TRBJ2-1 TRBV15 ATSSEAGSEQF
TRBJ2-3 TRBV4-3 ASSSSGNSGRGDTQY
TRBJ1-2 TRBV9 ASSVDSYGYT
TRBJ2-2 TRBV9 ASSRLAGVTGELF
TRBJ2-1 TRBV9 ASSASYNEQF
TRBJ2-7 TRBV29-1 SVETGTGFYEQY
TRBJ1-2 TRBV28 ASRGGRNHYGYT
TRBJ2-2 TRBV5-5 ASSEQGDGELF
TRBJ1-3 TRBV6-6 ASSYDSSGNTIY